Listed here are 3 T cell receptor beta chains from one sample, sequenced in a study of naive and memory T cell subsets. Study findings and constraints: Naive repertoires, especially CD8, held a few larger clonotypes, possibly memory cells re-expressing CD45RA.

These receptors' targets are unknown. An equimolar mix of two oligonucleotides served as the beta constant-region primer for TRBC1 and TRBC2. Four rounds of PCR amplified the ligated cDNA using nested alpha and beta constant-region primers plus SP2. TCRdb analysed the UMI-ligation and nested PCR reads with MiXCR anew, one entry per CDR3 protein. Found here are around 93,000 distinct CDR3 sequences, approximately 10% of them singletons; the top ten hold just over 0.13%. The sample comprised naive CD4+ T cells from blood. The receptors here all came from a human donor in good health.

This clonotype has a count of ten or more. The chain employs TRBV11-1 and TRBJ2-7; D may be TRBD1 (5 bases). Per the germline V gene, CDR1 is SGHAT and CDR2 is FQDESV (reference sequence). The CDR3 runs to 12 residues. Trimming stripped 6 bases from V and 2 bases from J, with 8 bases between. CDR3 loop: CASRGETYEQYF. In nucleotides, the CDR3 is TGTGCCAGCAGAGGGGAAACCTACGAGCAGTACTTC.

The chain carries TRBV11-3 and TRBJ2-3; a weak D match, TRBD1 (5 bases). CDR3 length: 15 amino acids. Deletions cut 2 bases from V and 6 bases from J, with 15 bases between. From germline, CDR1 is SGHNT and CDR2 YENEEA. The CDR3 loop reads CASSLKGPLGDTQYF. The CDR3 nucleotides read TGTGCCAGCAGCTTAAAGGGGCCGCTGGGGGATACGCAGTATTTT.

The rearrangement uses TRBV3-1 and TRBJ1-5; maybe TRBD1 (5 bases). Between the trimmed V and J ends, which lost 4 bases and 0 bases, there was a span of 7 bases. Germline V gene data show CDR1 as LGHDT and CDR2 as YNNKEL (reference sequence). The CDR3 has 14 residues. CDR3 coding DNA: TGTGCCAGCAGCCGCAGGGATAGCAATCAGCCCCAGCATTTT. This encodes CASSRRDSNQPQHF.